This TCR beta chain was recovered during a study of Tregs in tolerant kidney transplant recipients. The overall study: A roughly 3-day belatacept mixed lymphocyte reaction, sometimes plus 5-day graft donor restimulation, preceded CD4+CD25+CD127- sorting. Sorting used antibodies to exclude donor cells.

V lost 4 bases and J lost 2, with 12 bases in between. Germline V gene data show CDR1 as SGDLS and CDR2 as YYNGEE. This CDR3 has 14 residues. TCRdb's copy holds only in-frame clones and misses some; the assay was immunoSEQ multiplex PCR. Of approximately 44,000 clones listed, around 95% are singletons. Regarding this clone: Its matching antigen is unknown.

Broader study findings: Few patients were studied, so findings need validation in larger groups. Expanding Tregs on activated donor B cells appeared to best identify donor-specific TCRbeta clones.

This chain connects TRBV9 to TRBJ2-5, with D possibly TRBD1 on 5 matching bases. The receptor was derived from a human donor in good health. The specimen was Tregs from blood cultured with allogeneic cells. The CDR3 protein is CASSPGIPQETQYF. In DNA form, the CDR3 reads TGTGCCAGCAGCCCAGGGATCCCTCAAGAGACCCAGTACTTC.